This TCR beta chain originates from a study of blood T cell repertoires in COVID-19. Only in-frame clones appear in the TCRdb table, and some are missing; sequencing was by immunoSEQ multiplex PCR. The table has under 35,000 clones, approximately 88% seen once; the top ten hold 5% to 6.5%. V lost 4 bases to trimming and J lost 5 bases, with 11 bases between them. The germline V gene has CDR1 LGHNA and CDR2 YNFKEQ. This CDR3 has 13 residues. The chain combines TRBV4-2 with TRBJ2-5; TRBD2 is a possible D gene (5 bases). The TCR originated in a human donor in a cohort sampled during active COVID-19. The sequenced sample consisted of peripheral blood. The CDR3 coding sequence is TGTGCCAGCAGCCCACCCGGGGTGGAGACCCAGTACTTC. Its translation is CASSPPGVETQYF.